Listed below are T cell receptor beta chains from one sample, sequenced in a study of T cell responses to AZD1222 COVID-19 vaccine. Data came from immunoSEQ multiplex PCR; TCRdb stores just in-frame clones and leaves some out. The repertoire holds over 65,000 clones, with 70% to 90% as singletons. The material was peripheral blood, obtained on day 0 of AZD1222 vaccination. The source is an adult in good health. The CDR3 runs from the conserved cysteine through the conserved F or W. D genes are given only for firm matches. Clone sizes are given selectively: once, few, many, or a class where the clone is expanded.

j_gene	abundance	d_gene	v_gene	CDR3aa	CDR3nt
TRBJ1-2	-	-	TRBV19	CASSIDTNYGYTF	TGTGCCAGTAGTATAGACACTAACTATGGCTACACCTTC
TRBJ1-4	-	-	TRBV13	CASSLTGPANEKLFF	TGTGCCAGCAGCCTTACCGGGCCGGCTAATGAAAAACTGTTTTTT
TRBJ1-2	-	TRBD1	TRBV5-6	CASSPGGGGYTF	TGTGCCAGCAGCCCAGGGGGCGGTGGCTACACCTTC
TRBJ1-1	-	-	TRBV5-1	CASSRVGGPKTEAFF	TGCGCCAGCAGCCGGGTGGGAGGTCCGAAGACTGAAGCTTTCTTT
TRBJ1-6	-	-	TRBV7-9	CASSLYSSYNSPLHF	TGTGCCAGCAGCTTATACAGCTCCTATAATTCACCCCTCCACTTT
TRBJ1-2	-	-	TRBV5-1	CASSATSTRGNNGYTF	TGCGCCAGCAGCGCTACTTCTACTCGGGGGAATAATGGCTACACCTTC
TRBJ1-2	-	TRBD1	TRBV7-2	CASADRALNYGYTF	TGTGCCAGTGCTGACAGGGCCCTTAACTATGGCTACACCTTC
TRBJ2-1	-	TRBD2	TRBV5-1	CASSLGLSGGPDEQFF	TGCGCCAGCAGCTTGGGTTTAAGCGGGGGGCCCGATGAGCAGTTCTTC
TRBJ1-2	-	TRBD1	TRBV5-1	CASSSMGLGQGYGYTF	TGCGCCAGCAGCTCGATGGGCCTGGGACAGGGATATGGCTACACCTTC
TRBJ1-1	-	TRBD1	TRBV4-1	CASSLQGSGTEAFF	TGCGCCAGCAGCTTACAGGGGAGCGGAACTGAAGCTTTCTTT
TRBJ1-1	-	-	TRBV11-3	CASSRNPLTEAFF	TGTGCCAGCAGCCGAAACCCCTTGACTGAAGCTTTCTTT
TRBJ1-2	-	TRBD1	TRBV19	CASSDSRTGQDYGYTF	TGTGCCAGTAGTGACTCCCGGACAGGGCAAGACTATGGCTACACCTTC
TRBJ2-6	-	-	TRBV5-5	CASSFGSSGANVLTF	TGTGCCAGCAGCTTTGGGAGCTCTGGGGCCAACGTCCTGACTTTC
TRBJ2-7	few	-	TRBV21-1	CASRPGRISYEQYF	TGTGCCAGCAGGCCGGGACGGATTTCCTACGAGCAGTACTTC
TRBJ1-5	-	-	TRBV5-1	CASSLSENQPQHF	TGCGCCAGCAGCTTGTCGGAGAATCAGCCCCAGCATTTT
TRBJ1-3	-	-	TRBV12-3/TRBV12-4	CATQGSGNTIYF	TGTGCCACACAGGGCTCTGGAAACACCATATATTTT
TRBJ1-5	-	TRBD1	TRBV9	CASSAGQGADQPQHF	TGTGCCAGCAGCGCCGGACAGGGGGCGGATCAGCCCCAGCATTTT
TRBJ2-5	-	-	TRBV12-3/TRBV12-4	CASSFLGGETQYF	TGTGCCAGCAGTTTTTTGGGGGGAGAGACCCAGTACTTC
TRBJ1-3	-	TRBD1	TRBV27	CASRGQLSGNTIYF	TGTGCCAGCAGGGGACAGCTCTCTGGAAACACCATATATTTT
TRBJ2-7	-	TRBD1	TRBV27	CATAGGLSSYEQYF	TGTGCCACCGCAGGGGGCCTAAGCTCCTACGAGCAGTACTTC
TRBJ2-5	-	TRBD2	TRBV7-3	CASSLAGVFQETQYF	TGTGCCAGCAGCTTAGCGGGGGTGTTTCAAGAGACCCAGTACTTC
TRBJ1-2	-	-	TRBV27	CASSFGRGHYGYTF	TGTGCCAGCAGTTTCGGGCGGGGGCACTATGGCTACACCTTC
TRBJ2-7	-	-	TRBV27	CASSWAGQPGNYEQYF	TGTGCCAGCAGCTGGGCGGGTCAGCCGGGGAACTACGAGCAGTACTTC
TRBJ2-7	-	-	TRBV3-1/TRBV3-2	CASSQDGAGLYYEQYF	TGTGCCAGCAGCCAAGACGGTGCAGGGCTATACTACGAGCAGTACTTC
TRBJ1-1	-	TRBD1	TRBV11-3	CASSFSGQAKTEAFF	TGTGCCAGCAGCTTTTCTGGACAGGCTAAGACTGAAGCTTTCTTT
TRBJ2-7	-	-	TRBV6-5	CASSYEGSYEQYF	TGTGCCAGCAGTTATGAGGGTTCCTACGAGCAGTACTTC
TRBJ1-1	-	TRBD1	TRBV7-2	CASSPGTGPYTEAFF	TGTGCCAGCAGCCCAGGGACAGGGCCCTACACTGAAGCTTTCTTT
TRBJ2-2	few	-	TRBV7-2	CASSSGSRTGELFF	TGTGCCAGCAGCTCAGGGAGCCGAACCGGGGAGCTGTTTTTT
TRBJ2-3	-	TRBD2	TRBV9	CASSTRERGADTQYF	TGTGCCAGCAGCACCAGGGAGCGGGGGGCAGATACGCAGTATTTT
TRBJ2-7	-	-	TRBV7-9	CASSPRPSEQYF	TGTGCCAGCAGCCCCCGTCCCTCCGAGCAGTACTTC
TRBJ2-1	-	-	TRBV7-8	CASSWPISSQNEQFF	TGTGCCAGCAGCTGGCCCATCAGCAGCCAGAATGAGCAGTTCTTC
TRBJ2-7	-	-	TRBV11-3	CASSLDLSSYEQYF	TGTGCCAGCAGCTTAGATTTAAGCTCCTACGAGCAGTACTTC
TRBJ1-3	-	-	TRBV19	CASTLPGGTIYF	TGTGCCAGTACCCTCCCCGGTGGAACCATATATTTT
TRBJ1-3	-	TRBD1	TRBV3-1/TRBV3-2	CASSQRQGATGNTIYF	TGTGCCAGCAGCCAACGACAGGGGGCGACTGGAAACACCATATATTTT
TRBJ2-1	-	TRBD1	TRBV6-5	CASSNPGTGSHEQFF	TGTGCCAGCAGTAACCCCGGGACAGGGTCTCATGAGCAGTTCTTC
TRBJ1-3	once	-	TRBV7-8	CASSLAGPVSGNTIYF	TGTGCCAGCAGCTTAGCGGGACCCGTCTCTGGAAACACCATATATTTT
TRBJ1-2	-	-	TRBV28	CASSLSPEGYGYTF	TGTGCCAGCAGTTTAAGCCCGGAGGGGTATGGCTACACCTTC
TRBJ2-7	-	TRBD1	TRBV9	CASSVGAGGSYEQYF	TGTGCCAGCAGCGTAGGGGCAGGGGGATCCTACGAGCAGTACTTC
TRBJ1-5	-	TRBD1	TRBV29-1	CSVKIGGRGNQPQHF	TGCAGCGTTAAAATAGGGGGCAGGGGCAATCAGCCCCAGCATTTT
TRBJ2-2	-	-	TRBV5-6	CASGATGIDTGELFF	TGTGCCAGCGGGGCCACGGGGATAGACACCGGGGAGCTGTTTTTT
TRBJ1-1	-	TRBD1	TRBV15	CATSRGTGGGTEAFF	TGTGCCACCAGCAGAGGAACAGGGGGCGGAACTGAAGCTTTCTTT
TRBJ2-1	-	-	TRBV15	CATRFQLYNEQFF	TGTGCCACCCGATTCCAGTTATACAATGAGCAGTTCTTC
TRBJ2-7	-	-	TRBV27	CASSLYPSSSYEQYF	TGTGCCAGCAGTTTATATCCATCTAGCTCCTACGAGCAGTACTTC
TRBJ1-4	-	-	TRBV5-4	CASSLVNEKLFF	TGTGCCAGCAGCCTCGTGAATGAAAAACTGTTTTTT
TRBJ2-1	-	-	TRBV2	CASRIRQGSEQFF	TGTGCCAGCAGGATCCGGCAGGGCAGTGAGCAGTTCTTC
TRBJ1-2	-	-	TRBV12-3/TRBV12-4	CASSFVSIGGYTF	TGTGCCAGCAGTTTCGTTAGCATAGGGGGCTACACCTTC
TRBJ1-1	-	-	TRBV27	CASSPPGPNTEAFF	TGTGCCAGCAGCCCGCCCGGGCCTAACACTGAAGCTTTCTTT
TRBJ1-4	-	-	TRBV28	CASISPLGSNEKLFF	TGTGCCAGCATTTCCCCACTTGGGTCTAATGAAAAACTGTTTTTT
TRBJ2-1	once	TRBD1	TRBV4-1	CASSQGSPGQVPNEQFF	TGCGCCAGCAGCCAAGGGTCTCCGGGACAGGTGCCCAATGAGCAGTTCTTC